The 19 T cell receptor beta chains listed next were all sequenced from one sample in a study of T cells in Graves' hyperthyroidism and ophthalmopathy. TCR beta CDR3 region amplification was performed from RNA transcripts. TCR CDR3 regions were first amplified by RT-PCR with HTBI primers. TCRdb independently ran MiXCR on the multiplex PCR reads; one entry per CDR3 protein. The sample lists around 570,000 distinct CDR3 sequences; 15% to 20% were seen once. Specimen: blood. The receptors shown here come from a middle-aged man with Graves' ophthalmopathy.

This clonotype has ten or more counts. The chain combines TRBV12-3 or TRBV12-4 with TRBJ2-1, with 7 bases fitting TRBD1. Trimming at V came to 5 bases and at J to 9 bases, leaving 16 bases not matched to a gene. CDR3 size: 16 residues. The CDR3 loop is CASSSFGTARPSEQFF. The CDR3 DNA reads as TGTGCCAGCAGTAGTTTCGGGACAGCTCGCCCAAGTGAGCAGTTCTTC.

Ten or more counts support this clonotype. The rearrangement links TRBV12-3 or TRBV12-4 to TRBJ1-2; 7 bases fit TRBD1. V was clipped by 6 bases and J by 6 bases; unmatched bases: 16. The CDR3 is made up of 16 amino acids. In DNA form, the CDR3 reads TGTGCCAGCAGCTTACGCCGAACAGGGGTAAATCATGGCTACACCTTC. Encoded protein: CASSLRRTGVNHGYTF.

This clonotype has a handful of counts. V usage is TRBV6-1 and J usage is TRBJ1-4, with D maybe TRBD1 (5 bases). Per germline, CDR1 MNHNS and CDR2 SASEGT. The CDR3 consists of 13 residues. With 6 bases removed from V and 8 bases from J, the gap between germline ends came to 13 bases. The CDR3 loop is CASSPWGEEKLFF. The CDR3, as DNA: TGTGCCAGCAGCCCTTGGGGGGAGGAAAAACTGTTTTTT.

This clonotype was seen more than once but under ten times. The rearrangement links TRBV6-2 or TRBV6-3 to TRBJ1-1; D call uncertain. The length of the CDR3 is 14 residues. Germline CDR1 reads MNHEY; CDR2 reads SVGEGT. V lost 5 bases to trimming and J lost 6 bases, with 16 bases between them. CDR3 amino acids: CASSLYTGRAEAFF. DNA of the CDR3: TGTGCCAGCAGTCTTTACACGGGGAGGGCTGAAGCTTTCTTT.

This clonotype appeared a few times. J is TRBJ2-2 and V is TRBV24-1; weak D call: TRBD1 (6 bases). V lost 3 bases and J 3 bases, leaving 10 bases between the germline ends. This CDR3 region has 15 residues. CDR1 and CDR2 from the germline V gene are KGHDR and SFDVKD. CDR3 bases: TGTGCCACCAGTGATCCCGGGACACACACCGGGGAGCTGTTTTTT. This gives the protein CATSDPGTHTGELFF.

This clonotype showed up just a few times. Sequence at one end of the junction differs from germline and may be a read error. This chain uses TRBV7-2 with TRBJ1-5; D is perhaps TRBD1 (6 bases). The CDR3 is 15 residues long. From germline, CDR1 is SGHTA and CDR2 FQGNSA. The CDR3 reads CAGSLALGGGQPQHF. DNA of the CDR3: TGTGCCGGCAGCTTAGCTTTGGGGGGCGGTCAGCCCCAGCATTTT.

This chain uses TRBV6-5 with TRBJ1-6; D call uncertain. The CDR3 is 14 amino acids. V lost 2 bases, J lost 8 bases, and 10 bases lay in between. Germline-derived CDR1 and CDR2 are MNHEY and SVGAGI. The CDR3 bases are TGTGCCAGCAGTTACGAGGGTACGGATTCACCCCTCCACTTT. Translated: CASSYEGTDSPLHF.

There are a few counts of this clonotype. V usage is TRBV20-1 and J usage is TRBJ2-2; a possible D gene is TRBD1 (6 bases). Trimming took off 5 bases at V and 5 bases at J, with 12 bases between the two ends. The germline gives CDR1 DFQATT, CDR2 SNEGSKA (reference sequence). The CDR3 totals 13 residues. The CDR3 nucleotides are TGCAGTGCTCCCAGGGGCGGGACCGGGGAGCTGTTTTTT. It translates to CSAPRGGTGELFF.

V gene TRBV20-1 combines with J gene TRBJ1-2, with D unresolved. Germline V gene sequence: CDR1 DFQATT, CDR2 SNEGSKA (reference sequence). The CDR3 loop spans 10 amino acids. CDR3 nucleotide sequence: TGCATGTTATGGGGATATGGCTACACCTTC. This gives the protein CMLWGYGYTF.

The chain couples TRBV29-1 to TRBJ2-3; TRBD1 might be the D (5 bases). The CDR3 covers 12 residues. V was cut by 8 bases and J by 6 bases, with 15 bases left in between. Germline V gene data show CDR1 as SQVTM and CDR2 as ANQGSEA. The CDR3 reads CSLGQRADTQYF. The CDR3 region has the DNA TGCAGCCTAGGACAAAGAGCGGATACGCAGTATTTT.

CDR3 loop: CSVAGTSGSADTQYF. In nucleotides, the CDR3 is TGCAGCGTTGCCGGGACTAGCGGGAGTGCAGATACGCAGTATTTT. This sequence joins TRBV29-1 and TRBJ2-3; 14 nucleotides match TRBD2. With V trimmed by 4 bases and J by 4 bases, 4 bases remained unmatched. CDR3 size: 15 residues. CDR1 and CDR2 from the germline V gene are SQVTM and ANQGSEA.

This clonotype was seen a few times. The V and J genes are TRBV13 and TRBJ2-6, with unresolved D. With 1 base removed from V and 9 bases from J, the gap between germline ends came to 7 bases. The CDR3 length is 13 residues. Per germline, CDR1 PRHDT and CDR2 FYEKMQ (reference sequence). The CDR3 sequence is CASSLAPVNVLTF. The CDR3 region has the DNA TGTGCCAGCAGCTTAGCTCCGGTCAACGTCCTGACTTTC.

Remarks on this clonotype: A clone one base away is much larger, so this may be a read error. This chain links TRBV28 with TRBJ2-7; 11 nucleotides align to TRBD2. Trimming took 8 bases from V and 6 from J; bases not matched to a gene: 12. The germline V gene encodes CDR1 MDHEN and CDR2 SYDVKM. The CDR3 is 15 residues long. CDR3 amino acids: CASRGTSGHGLEQYF. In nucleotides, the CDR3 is TGTGCCAGCCGGGGGACTAGCGGACATGGACTCGAGCAGTACTTC.

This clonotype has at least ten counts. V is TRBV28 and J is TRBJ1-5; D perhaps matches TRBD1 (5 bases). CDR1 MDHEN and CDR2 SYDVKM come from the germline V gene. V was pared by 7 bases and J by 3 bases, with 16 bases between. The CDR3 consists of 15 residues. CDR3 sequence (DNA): TGTGCCAGCAATTCTCCCCAGGGACCCAATCAGCCCCAGCATTTT. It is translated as CASNSPQGPNQPQHF.

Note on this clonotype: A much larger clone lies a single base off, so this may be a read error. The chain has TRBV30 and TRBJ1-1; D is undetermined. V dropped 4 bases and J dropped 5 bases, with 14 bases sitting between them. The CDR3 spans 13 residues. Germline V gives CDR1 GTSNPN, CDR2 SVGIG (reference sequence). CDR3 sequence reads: CAWNPAGNTEAFF. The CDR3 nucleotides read TGTGCCTGGAACCCAGCGGGTAATACTGAAGCTTTCTTT.

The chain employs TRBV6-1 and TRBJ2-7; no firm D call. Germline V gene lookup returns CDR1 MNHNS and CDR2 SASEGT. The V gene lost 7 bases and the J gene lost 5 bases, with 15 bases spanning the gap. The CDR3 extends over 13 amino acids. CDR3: CASNRPNSHEQYF. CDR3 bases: TGTGCCAGCAACCGACCTAATTCCCACGAGCAGTACTTC.

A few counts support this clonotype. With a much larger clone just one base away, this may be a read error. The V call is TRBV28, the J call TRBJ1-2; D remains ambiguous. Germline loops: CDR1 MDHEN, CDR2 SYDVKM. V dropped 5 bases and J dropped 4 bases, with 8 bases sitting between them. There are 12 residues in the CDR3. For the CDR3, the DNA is TGTGCCAGCAGTCCTGCCGGCTATGGCTACACCTTC. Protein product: CASSPAGYGYTF.

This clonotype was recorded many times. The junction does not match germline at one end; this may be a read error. The DNA for the CDR3 is TGTGCCAGCAGCCTAGGACTAGTTGATACGCAGTATTTT. Translated: CASSLGLVDTQYF. The gene calls are TRBV13 and TRBJ2-3; 7 bases map to TRBD2. Germline CDR1 PRHDT, CDR2 FYEKMQ (reference sequence). This CDR3 is built from 13 residues.

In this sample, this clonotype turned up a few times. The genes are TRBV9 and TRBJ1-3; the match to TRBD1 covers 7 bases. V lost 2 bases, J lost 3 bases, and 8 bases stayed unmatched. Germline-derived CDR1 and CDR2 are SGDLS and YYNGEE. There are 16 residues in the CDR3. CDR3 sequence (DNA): TGTGCCAGCAGCGTTTTCCAGGGGGGCGTTGGAAACACCATATATTTT. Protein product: CASSVFQGGVGNTIYF.